The clone carrying this TCR beta chain was counted a few times. Antigen specificity is unknown. The sample belongs to a study of cytomegalovirus exposure and HLA in healthy donors. Study-wide points: Data from an earlier analysis indicated that most TCR beta V segments were productive either about 87% or about 30% of the time. As was reported, the HLA-A and HLA-B alleles of most subjects were accurately predicted from TCR beta sequences.

The primer mix had 60 Vbeta and 13 Jbeta primers. The data were produced by immunoSEQ multiplex PCR, yet TCRdb's version contains in-frame clones alone and is incomplete. The sample holds 150,000 to 200,000 clones; approximately 80% are singletons and the top ten take approximately 2%. The sample was PBMCs. The receptor was derived from a woman between 25 and 40 years old in good health and CMV-seronegative.

The CDR3 loop reads CASKIQGAGEQYF. As DNA, the CDR3 is TGTGCCAGCAAGATACAGGGGGCGGGCGAGCAGTACTTC. This rearrangement joins TRBV2 to TRBJ2-7; 9 nucleotides match TRBD1. The junction had 7 bases not matched to a gene; V was cut back by 7 bases and J by 6 bases. The germline V gene encodes CDR1 SNHLY and CDR2 FYNNEI. The CDR3 is made up of 13 amino acids.